Following are 3 T cell receptor beta chains from one sample sequenced in a study of blood T cell repertoires in COVID-19 (dated by TCRdb to the early 2020s). Receptors were amplified or captured by the immunoSEQ multiplex PCR assay. TCRdb's version of the immuneACCESS table is confined to in-frame rearrangements and falls short of the full clone set. An unresolved V gene accounts for under half of the shortfall where checked; the remainder is of unknown origin. The sample table lists 310,000 or so clones, roughly 89% of them with a count of one. The ten largest make up about 8.9% of the sample. Specimen: PBMCs or T cells enriched from blood (not recorded which). The receptors stem from a woman younger than 35 who had recovered from COVID-19.

The gene calls are TRBV18 and TRBJ1-2, with 9 positions matching TRBD1. The germline CDR1 and CDR2 sequences are KGHSH and LQKENI. Unmatched junction bases numbered 9, after V lost 1 base and J lost 0 bases. CDR3 length: 18 residues. The CDR3 nucleotides read TGTGCCAGCTCACCACTACGTTTACAGGGGGCTACTAACTATGGCTACACCTTC. Translation: CASSPLRLQGATNYGYTF.

The chain recombines TRBV5-8 with TRBJ2-3, with a weak D call TRBD2 (6 bases). Per germline, CDR1 SGHTS and CDR2 YDEGEE. The CDR3 is 14 residues long. Trimming took 7 bases from V and 4 from J, leaving 16 bases between them. The CDR3 DNA reads TGTGCCAGCGGAGGCGGGGCAAATTCAGATACGCAGTATTTT. Protein: CASGGGANSDTQYF. Supplemented by reference TRBV5-8 and TRBJ2-3, the full variable domain reads EAGVTQSPTHLIKTRGQQATLRCSPISGHTSVYWYQQALGLGLQFLLWYDEGEERNRGNFPPRFSGRQFPNYSSELNVNALELEDSALYLCASGGGANSDTQYFGPGTRLTVL.

This rearrangement joins TRBV14 to TRBJ2-5, with TRBD1 matching 9 bases. V shed 4 bases, J shed 5 bases, and the junction held 8 bases outside the gene matches. The CDR3 has 15 residues. Germline V gene sequence: CDR1 SGHDN, CDR2 FVKESK. Here the CDR3 DNA reads TGTGCCAGCAGCCCCCCGGGACAGGGTATCGAGACCCAGTACTTC. Its protein is CASSPPGQGIETQYF. Drawing the rest from reference TRBV14 and TRBJ2-5, the complete variable domain is EAGVTQFPSHSVIEKGQTVTLRCDPISGHDNLYWYRRVMGKEIKFLLHFVKESKQDESGMPNNRFLAERTGGTYSTLKVQPAELEDSGVYFCASSPPGQGIETQYFGPGTRLLVL.